The 3 T cell receptor beta chains in this list originate from one sample, sequenced in a study of OX40 agonist ivuxolimab in advanced cancers. Libraries were prepared by immunoSEQ multiplex PCR; TCRdb keeps only in-frame clonotypes and omits some of them. The table records around 84,000 clones, about 93% of them present only once. This specimen consisted of CD4+ or CD8+ T cells sorted from blood, obtained in a trial of the OX40 agonist ivuxolimab. The receptor source for this set is an adult with an advanced solid tumor such as melanoma, head and neck, liver or kidney cancer.

The chain links TRBV7-9 to TRBJ1-1; D unresolved. Germline loops: CDR1 SEHNR, CDR2 FQNEAQ (reference sequence). CDR3 length equals 13 residues. Trimming left V 3 bases short and J 3 bases short, with 8 bases between. This CDR3 reads CASSFPGDTEAFF. The CDR3 nucleotides read TGTGCCAGCAGCTTCCCAGGCGACACTGAAGCTTTCTTT.

The chain employs TRBV2 and TRBJ2-7; 9 bases match TRBD2. V shed 6 bases and J 0 bases; nucleotides not matched to a gene: 12. Germline CDR1 reads SNHLY; CDR2 reads FYNNEI. The CDR3 spans 17 residues. The CDR3 loop is CASRAGTSSPSSYEQYF. Here the CDR3 DNA reads TGTGCCAGCAGGGCTGGGACTAGCTCACCGAGCTCCTACGAGCAGTACTTC.

The V and J genes are TRBV7-9 and TRBJ2-2; D call uncertain. This CDR3 spans 13 amino acids. Trimming removed 5 bases from V and 3 bases from J, with 7 bases in between. Germline CDR1 reads SEHNR; CDR2 reads FQNEAQ (reference sequence). CDR3 protein: CASSAWDTGELFF. In nucleotides, the CDR3 is TGTGCCAGCAGCGCGTGGGACACCGGGGAGCTGTTTTTT. The whole variable domain, remainder taken from reference TRBV7-9 and TRBJ2-2, is DTGVSQNPRHKITKRGQNVTFRCDPISEHNRLYWYRQTLGQGPEFLTYFQNEAQLEKSRLLSDRFSAERPKGSFSTLEIQRTEQGDSAMYLCASSAWDTGELFFGEGSRLTVL.